Listed below are T cell receptor beta chains from one sample, sequenced in a study of CD8 T cells in ankylosing spondylitis. TCRdb itself ran the 5' RACE reads through MiXCR, one entry per CDR3 protein. The repertoire has roughly 700,000 distinct CDR3 sequences, over 15% of them found once; the top ten carry about a fifth. Sequencing was performed on blood, either unsorted or a sorted T cell fraction (not recorded which). Every receptor here comes from a male donor with ankylosing spondylitis. Both conserved end residues are part of each CDR3. A D gene is named only where the DNA matches it firmly. For some rows the clone size is stated as once, few or many, or as a class when expanded; others skip it.

>few|TRBJ2-7|.|TRBV27
CATSPRDFTYEQYF
TGTGCCACTTCGCCCCGGGACTTTACCTACGAGCAGTACTTC
>few|TRBJ1-2|.|TRBV6-5
CASSYSGGNYGYTF
TGTGCCAGCAGTTACTCTGGCGGTAACTATGGCTACACCTTC
>few|TRBJ1-5|.|TRBV29-1
CSVEDQDRRSGNQPQHF
TGCAGCGTTGAAGATCAAGACAGGCGATCCGGCAATCAGCCCCAGCATTTT
>.|TRBJ2-1|.|TRBV3-1
CASSLRLEGDYNEQFF
TGTGCCAGCAGCCTGAGGCTAGAGGGGGACTACAATGAGCAGTTCTTC
>many|TRBJ1-1|TRBD1|TRBV7-2
CASSWDRWNTEAFF
TGTGCCAGCAGCTGGGACAGATGGAACACTGAAGCTTTCTTT
>.|TRBJ2-7|TRBD2|TRBV7-9
CASSPWTSGSREQYF
TGTGCCAGCAGCCCCTGGACTAGCGGGAGTCGGGAGCAGTACTTC
>.|TRBJ1-1|.|TRBV10-3
CAISEGGAMNTEAFF
TGTGCCATCAGTGAGGGGGGGGCGATGAACACTGAAGCTTTCTTT
>few|TRBJ1-5|.|TRBV27
CASSAYRVDQPQHF
TGTGCCAGCAGCGCTTACAGGGTGGATCAGCCCCAGCATTTT
>.|TRBJ2-7|TRBD1|TRBV20-1
CSAGQGTPYEQYF
TGCAGTGCCGGACAGGGGACGCCCTACGAGCAGTACTTC
>few|TRBJ2-3|.|TRBV3-1
CASSQGVSATSTDTQYF
TGTGCCAGCAGCCAAGGGGTGAGCGCGACGAGCACAGATACGCAGTATTTT
>.|TRBJ2-3|.|TRBV9
CASSVWDWGSDTQYF
TGTGCCAGCAGCGTTTGGGACTGGGGTTCGGATACGCAGTATTTT
>.|TRBJ2-2|.|TRBV12-3/TRBV12-4
CASSVKNTGELFF
TGTGCCAGCAGTGTCAAGAACACCGGGGAGCTGTTTTTT
>.|TRBJ2-7|.|TRBV28
CASSFRGSLSYEQYF
TGTGCCAGCAGTTTCAGGGGTTCACTCTCCTACGAGCAGTACTTC
>many|TRBJ2-1|.|TRBV12-3/TRBV12-4
CASSLEINEQFF
TGTGCCAGCAGTTTAGAAATCAATGAGCAGTTCTTC
>few|TRBJ2-1|.|TRBV5-1
CASSLPLNEQFF
TGCGCCAGCAGCCTCCCCCTCAATGAGCAGTTCTTC
>many|TRBJ2-2|TRBD2|TRBV12-3/TRBV12-4
CASTGLAVIPANTGELFF
TGTGCCAGCACCGGACTAGCGGTGATCCCCGCGAACACCGGGGAGCTGTTTTTT
>.|TRBJ2-7|.|TRBV7-2
CASSPWVGGGEQYF
TGTGCCAGCAGCCCCTGGGTGGGAGGTGGCGAGCAGTACTTC
>.|TRBJ2-7|.|TRBV29-1
CSVASPSYEQYF
TGCAGCGTAGCGTCCCCCTCCTACGAGCAGTACTTC
>.|TRBJ2-7|.|TRBV12-3/TRBV12-4
CASSFGQQYEQYF
TGTGCCAGCAGTTTCGGACAGCAATACGAGCAGTACTTC
>.|TRBJ2-1|.|TRBV12-5
CASAAGEGSYNEQFF
TGTGCTAGTGCCGCAGGTGAGGGCTCCTACAATGAGCAGTTCTTC
>few|TRBJ2-1|TRBD2|TRBV10-3
CAINHSGRAGYEQFF
TGTGCCATCAACCATAGCGGGAGGGCGGGTTATGAGCAGTTCTTC
>few|TRBJ1-1|.|TRBV7-2
CASSSSGLLNTEAFF
TGTGCCAGCAGCTCGTCGGGGCTTTTGAACACTGAAGCTTTCTTT
>.|TRBJ2-5|TRBD2|TRBV2
CASRALTSGRAGEEETQYF
TGTGCCAGCAGGGCCCTGACTAGCGGGAGGGCCGGGGAAGAAGAGACCCAGTACTTC
>.|TRBJ2-7|.|TRBV10-3
CAISESVSEQYF
TGTGCCATCAGTGAGTCTGTGTCCGAGCAGTACTTC
>few|TRBJ2-3|.|TRBV5-1
CASGRDDRNTRVWTDTQYF
TGCGCCAGCGGAAGAGACGACCGTAATACCCGGGTTTGGACAGATACGCAGTATTTT
>.|TRBJ2-2|TRBD1|TRBV5-1
CASSSLIPGTVTTNVAGELFF
TGCGCCAGCAGCTCATTGATTCCTGGGACAGTAACTACTAACGTTGCCGGGGAGCTGTTTTTT
>many|TRBJ2-2|.|TRBV15
CATSSETSTGELFF
TGTGCCACCAGCAGTGAGACTAGCACCGGGGAGCTGTTTTTT
>many|TRBJ2-5|TRBD1|TRBV4-3
CASSQDIVGTGTGETQYF
TGCGCCAGCAGCCAAGATATCGTGGGGACAGGGACGGGGGAGACCCAGTACTTC
>.|TRBJ2-7|.|TRBV7-2
CASSLATAWYEQYF
TGTGCCAGCAGCTTAGCCACAGCATGGTACGAGCAGTACTTC
>.|TRBJ2-2|.|TRBV7-8
CASSWGRESTGELFF
TGTGCCAGCAGCTGGGGGCGGGAGAGCACCGGGGAGCTGTTTTTT
>few|TRBJ2-7|TRBD2|TRBV4-3
CASSQWGTSEQYF
TGCGCCAGCAGCCAATGGGGGACTAGCGAGCAGTACTTC
>.|TRBJ1-6|.|TRBV27
CASSARGLPNYNSPLHF
TGTGCCAGCAGTGCCAGAGGATTACCGAATTATAATTCACCCCTCCACTTT
>.|TRBJ2-7|.|TRBV27
CASRPRGASYEQYF
TGTGCCAGCAGGCCTAGGGGGGCGTCCTACGAGCAGTACTTC
>many|TRBJ1-1|.|TRBV5-1
CASSLAGGFDEAFF
TGCGCCAGCAGCTTGGCGGGAGGGTTCGATGAAGCTTTCTTT
>.|TRBJ2-7|TRBD2|TRBV20-1
CSARTSGGSYEQYF
TGCAGTGCTAGGACTAGCGGGGGGTCCTACGAGCAGTACTTC
>.|TRBJ1-3|.|TRBV10-3
CAISENEAGLSGNTIYF
TGTGCCATCAGTGAGAATGAGGCAGGACTCTCTGGAAACACCATATATTTT
>.|TRBJ1-2|.|TRBV24-1
CATSGTYGGYTF
TGTGCCACCAGTGGGACATATGGAGGCTACACCTTC
>.|TRBJ2-2|.|TRBV2
CASTTRGQSNTGELFF
TGTGCCAGCACCACACGGGGGCAGAGCAACACCGGGGAGCTGTTTTTT
>.|TRBJ2-2|.|TRBV12-3/TRBV12-4
CASSFQLETGELFF
TGTGCCAGCAGTTTTCAATTGGAAACCGGGGAGCTGTTTTTT
>.|TRBJ2-1|TRBD2|TRBV20-1
CSARDPRTSGDYNEQFF
TGCAGTGCTAGAGACCCCAGGACTAGCGGTGATTACAATGAGCAGTTCTTC
>.|TRBJ2-3|TRBD2|TRBV29-1
CSVEDLSGGSTDTQYF
TGCAGCGTTGAAGATCTGAGCGGGGGGAGCACAGATACGCAGTATTTT
>many|TRBJ2-3|.|TRBV11-2
CASSLDRTLGLSGTDTQYF
TGTGCCAGCAGCTTAGACCGGACCCTTGGTCTATCGGGCACAGATACGCAGTATTTT
>.|TRBJ2-1|.|TRBV2
CASASDGNEQFF
TGTGCCAGCGCCTCGGACGGCAATGAGCAGTTCTTC
>few|TRBJ1-1|TRBD1|TRBV4-2
CASSPGTGVTEAFF
TGTGCCAGCAGCCCGGGGACAGGGGTAACTGAAGCTTTCTTT
>.|TRBJ2-2|.|TRBV6-1
CASTQEGQLGTGELFF
TGTGCCAGCACTCAGGAGGGGCAGCTGGGCACCGGGGAGCTGTTTTTT
>.|TRBJ2-7|.|TRBV29-1
CSVEDRGRETNEQYF
TGCAGCGTTGAAGATCGGGGCAGGGAGACGAACGAGCAGTACTTC
>few|TRBJ2-5|.|TRBV12-3/TRBV12-4
CASSSTRGAGHQETQYF
TGTGCCAGCAGTTCTACCCGAGGGGCGGGGCACCAAGAGACCCAGTACTTC
>.|TRBJ2-1|.|TRBV9
CASSVGPGTYNEQFF
TGTGCCAGCAGCGTAGGTCCAGGAACGTACAATGAGCAGTTCTTC
>few|TRBJ2-1|TRBD1|TRBV20-1
CSARRTGNYNEQFF
TGCAGTGCTAGGAGGACAGGGAACTACAATGAGCAGTTCTTC
>few|TRBJ1-5|TRBD1|TRBV12-3/TRBV12-4
CASSSWGQGDLRPQHF
TGTGCCAGCAGTTCGTGGGGACAGGGGGACTTGAGGCCCCAGCATTTT
>few|TRBJ2-7|.|TRBV13
CASSGEDSYEQYF
TGTGCCAGCAGCGGGGAGGACTCCTACGAGCAGTACTTC
>many|TRBJ1-1|TRBD1|TRBV6-1
CASKVGGGFTEAFF
TGTGCCAGCAAGGTGGGAGGGGGCTTTACTGAAGCTTTCTTT
>many|TRBJ1-4|TRBD1|TRBV5-1
CASSPRQGISDEKLFF
TGCGCCAGCAGCCCTCGACAGGGGATCAGTGATGAAAAACTGTTTTTT
>few|TRBJ2-3|.|TRBV7-9
CASTRTQDTQYF
TGTGCCAGCACCCGCACCCAGGATACGCAGTATTTT
>.|TRBJ2-7|.|TRBV6-1
CASSRQTLGLTPYEQYF
TGTGCCAGCAGTCGACAGACTCTAGGGCTCACCCCCTACGAGCAGTACTTC
>once|TRBJ1-4|.|TRBV3-1
CASSQRTPLGEKLFF
TGTGCCAGCAGCCAGCGGACCCCCTTGGGGGAAAAACTGTTTTTT
>.|TRBJ2-1|.|TRBV4-3
CASSQGISGSYNEQFF
TGCGCCAGCAGCCAAGGGATATCGGGGTCCTACAATGAGCAGTTCTTC
>.|TRBJ2-2|TRBD2|TRBV20-1
CSARDGGGHTGELFF
TGCAGTGCTAGAGATGGGGGGGGTCACACCGGGGAGCTGTTTTTT
>.|TRBJ1-6|.|TRBV30
CAWSVGPSPLHF
TGTGCCTGGAGTGTAGGACCCTCACCCCTCCACTTT